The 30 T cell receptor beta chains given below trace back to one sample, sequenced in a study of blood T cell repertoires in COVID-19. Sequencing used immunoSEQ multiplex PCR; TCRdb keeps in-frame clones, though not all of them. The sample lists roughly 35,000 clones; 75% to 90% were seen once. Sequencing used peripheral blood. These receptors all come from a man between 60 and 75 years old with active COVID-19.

The CDR3 region is CASSQTPRQGGTNEKLFF. The CDR3 bases are TGCGCCAGCAGCCAAACACCCCGTCAGGGTGGTACTAATGAAAAACTGTTTTTT. This sequence joins TRBV4-1 and TRBJ1-4; D perhaps matches TRBD1 (5 bases). The CDR3 contains 18 residues. Trimming removed 2 bases from V and 2 bases from J, with 18 bases in between. The germline V gene has CDR1 MGHRA and CDR2 YSYEKL.

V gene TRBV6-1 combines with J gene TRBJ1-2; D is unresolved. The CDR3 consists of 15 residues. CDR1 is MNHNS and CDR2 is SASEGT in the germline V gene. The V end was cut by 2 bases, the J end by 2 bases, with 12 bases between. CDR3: CASSERSGTNYGYTF. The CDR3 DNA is TGTGCCAGCAGTGAAAGGAGCGGCACCAACTATGGCTACACCTTC.

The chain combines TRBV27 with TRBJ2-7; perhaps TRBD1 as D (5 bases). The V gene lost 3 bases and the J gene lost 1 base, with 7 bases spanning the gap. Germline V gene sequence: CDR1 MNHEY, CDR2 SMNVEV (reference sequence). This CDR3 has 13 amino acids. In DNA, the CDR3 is TGTGCCAGCAGTTTCAGGGCGTCCTACGAGCAGTACTTC. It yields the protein CASSFRASYEQYF.

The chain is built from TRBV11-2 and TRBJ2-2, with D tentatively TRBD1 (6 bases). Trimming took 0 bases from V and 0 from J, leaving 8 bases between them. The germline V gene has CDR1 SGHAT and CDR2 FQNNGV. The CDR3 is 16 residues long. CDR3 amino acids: CASSLDRGSNTGELFF. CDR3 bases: TGTGCCAGCAGCTTAGATAGGGGGTCGAACACCGGGGAGCTGTTTTTT.

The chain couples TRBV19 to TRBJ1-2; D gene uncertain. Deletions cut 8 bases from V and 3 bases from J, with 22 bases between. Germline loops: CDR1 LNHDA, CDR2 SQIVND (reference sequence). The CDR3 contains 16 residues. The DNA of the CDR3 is TGTGCCAGTCTGGCCACGTTTCAAGGGAGTTACTATGGCTACACCTTC. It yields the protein CASLATFQGSYYGYTF.

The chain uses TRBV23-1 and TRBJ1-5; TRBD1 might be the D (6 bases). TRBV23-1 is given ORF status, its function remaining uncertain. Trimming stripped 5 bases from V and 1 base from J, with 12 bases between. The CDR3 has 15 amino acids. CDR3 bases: TGCGCCAGCAGTTCGGCAGGGGAGAGCAATCAGCCCCAGCATTTT. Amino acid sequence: CASSSAGESNQPQHF.

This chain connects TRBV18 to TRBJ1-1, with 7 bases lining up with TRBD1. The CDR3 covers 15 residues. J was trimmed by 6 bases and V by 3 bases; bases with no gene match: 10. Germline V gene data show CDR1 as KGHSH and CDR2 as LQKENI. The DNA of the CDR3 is TGTGCCAGCTCACCCTCCTCGGACAGGAGCGCTGAAGCTTTCTTT. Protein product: CASSPSSDRSAEAFF.

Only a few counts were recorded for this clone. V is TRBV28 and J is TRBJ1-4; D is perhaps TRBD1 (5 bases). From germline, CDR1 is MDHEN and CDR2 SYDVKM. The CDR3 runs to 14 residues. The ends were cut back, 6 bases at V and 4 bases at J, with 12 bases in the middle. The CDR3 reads CASRVDSYNEKLFF. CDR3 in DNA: TGTGCCAGCAGGGTTGACAGTTATAATGAAAAACTGTTTTTT.

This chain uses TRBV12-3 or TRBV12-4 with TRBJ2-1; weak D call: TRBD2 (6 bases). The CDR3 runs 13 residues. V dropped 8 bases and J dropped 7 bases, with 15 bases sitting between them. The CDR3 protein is CASEGSGRNEQFF. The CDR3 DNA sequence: TGTGCCAGCGAAGGATCCGGGAGAAATGAGCAGTTCTTC.

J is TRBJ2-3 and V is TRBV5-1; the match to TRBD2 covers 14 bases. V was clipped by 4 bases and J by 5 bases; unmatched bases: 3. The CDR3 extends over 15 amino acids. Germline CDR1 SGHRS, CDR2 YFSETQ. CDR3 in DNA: TGCGCCAGCAGCCTGGGACTAGCGGGAGTAGATACGCAGTATTTT. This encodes CASSLGLAGVDTQYF.

The CDR3, as DNA: TGTGCCAGCAGTTTTGGCAGGTACGAGCAGTACTTC. It codes for CASSFGRYEQYF. The V gene is TRBV28, the J gene TRBJ2-7; D is unclear. The ends were cut back, 3 bases at V and 4 bases at J, with 7 bases in the middle. The CDR3 loop spans 12 amino acids. CDR1 MDHEN and CDR2 SYDVKM come from the germline V gene.

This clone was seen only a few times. The CDR3 DNA follows: TGTGCCAGCAACAGGGAGAACACTGAAGCTTTCTTT. Translated, it gives CASNRENTEAFF. This chain uses TRBV12-3 or TRBV12-4 with TRBJ1-1; weak D call: TRBD1 (6 bases). V shed 7 bases and J shed 1 base, with 7 bases lying between them. This CDR3 region has 12 residues.

CDR3 sequence reads: CASSPDRAATEAFF. For the CDR3, the DNA is TGTGCCAGCAGCCCTGACAGGGCTGCCACTGAAGCTTTCTTT. The chain is built from TRBV5-4 and TRBJ1-1; 7 positions agree with TRBD1. In germline, CDR1 is SGHNT, CDR2 YYREEE (reference sequence). The CDR3 runs 14 residues. With 4 bases clipped from V and 4 bases from J, the junction kept 7 bases outside the gene matches.

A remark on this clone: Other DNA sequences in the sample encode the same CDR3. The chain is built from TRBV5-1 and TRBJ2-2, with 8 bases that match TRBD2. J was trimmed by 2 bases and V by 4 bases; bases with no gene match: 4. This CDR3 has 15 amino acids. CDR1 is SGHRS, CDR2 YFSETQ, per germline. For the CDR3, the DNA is TGCGCCAGCAGCCTTAGCGGGGCTAACACCGGGGAGCTGTTTTTT. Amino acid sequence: CASSLSGANTGELFF.

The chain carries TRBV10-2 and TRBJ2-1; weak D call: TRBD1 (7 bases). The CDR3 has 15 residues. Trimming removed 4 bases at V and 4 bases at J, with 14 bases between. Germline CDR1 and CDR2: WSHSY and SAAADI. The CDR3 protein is CASSAGGLGYNEQFF. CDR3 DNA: TGCGCCAGCAGTGCAGGGGGGCTCGGGTACAATGAGCAGTTCTTC.

The CDR3 DNA is TGTGCCAGCACCCACAGGGGGGACGAGCAGTACTTC. It specifies CASTHRGDEQYF. This chain links TRBV28 with TRBJ2-7, with 8 bases aligning to TRBD1. The ends lost 7 bases at V and 5 bases at J; junction bases unmatched: 4. The CDR3 length is 12 residues. Germline V gene lookup returns CDR1 MDHEN and CDR2 SYDVKM.

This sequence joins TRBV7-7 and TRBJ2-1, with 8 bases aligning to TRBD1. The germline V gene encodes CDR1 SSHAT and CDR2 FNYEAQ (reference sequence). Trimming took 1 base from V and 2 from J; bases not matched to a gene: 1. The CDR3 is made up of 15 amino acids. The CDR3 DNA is TGTGCCAGCAGCTTAGGGACAGGGACCTACAATGAGCAGTTCTTC. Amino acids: CASSLGTGTYNEQFF.

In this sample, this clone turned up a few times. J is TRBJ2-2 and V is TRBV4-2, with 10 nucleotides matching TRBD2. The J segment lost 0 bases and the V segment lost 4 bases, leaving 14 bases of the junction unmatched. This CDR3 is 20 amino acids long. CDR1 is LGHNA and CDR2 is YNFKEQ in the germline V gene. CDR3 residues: CASSPLGAGGHQANTGELFF. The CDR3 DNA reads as TGTGCCAGCAGCCCCCTTGGAGCGGGAGGGCATCAGGCGAACACCGGGGAGCTGTTTTTT.

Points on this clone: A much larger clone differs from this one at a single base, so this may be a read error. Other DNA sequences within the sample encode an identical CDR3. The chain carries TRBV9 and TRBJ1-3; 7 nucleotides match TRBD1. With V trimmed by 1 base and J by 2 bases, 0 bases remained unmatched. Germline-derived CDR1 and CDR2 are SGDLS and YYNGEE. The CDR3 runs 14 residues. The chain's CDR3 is CASSVQGAGNTIYF. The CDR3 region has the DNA TGTGCCAGCAGCGTACAGGGGGCTGGAAACACCATATATTTT.

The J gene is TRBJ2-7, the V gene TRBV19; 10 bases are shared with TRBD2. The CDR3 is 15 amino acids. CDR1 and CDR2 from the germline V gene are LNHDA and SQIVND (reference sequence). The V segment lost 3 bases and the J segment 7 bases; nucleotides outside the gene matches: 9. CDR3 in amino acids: CASSIWVAGGWEQYF. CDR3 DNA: TGTGCCAGTAGTATTTGGGTAGCGGGAGGCTGGGAGCAGTACTTC.

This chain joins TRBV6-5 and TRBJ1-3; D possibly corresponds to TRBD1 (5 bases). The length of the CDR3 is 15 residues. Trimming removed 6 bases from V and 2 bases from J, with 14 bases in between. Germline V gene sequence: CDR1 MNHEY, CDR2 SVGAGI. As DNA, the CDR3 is TGTGCCAGCAGCATCCATCAAGGGGCTGGAAACACCATATATTTT. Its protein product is CASSIHQGAGNTIYF.

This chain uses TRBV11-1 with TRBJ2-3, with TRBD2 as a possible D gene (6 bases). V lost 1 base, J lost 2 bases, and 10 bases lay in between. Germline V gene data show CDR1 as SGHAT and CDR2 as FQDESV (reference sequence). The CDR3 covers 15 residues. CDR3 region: CASSLDGGNTDTQYF. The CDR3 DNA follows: TGTGCCAGCAGCTTAGACGGAGGGAACACAGATACGCAGTATTTT.

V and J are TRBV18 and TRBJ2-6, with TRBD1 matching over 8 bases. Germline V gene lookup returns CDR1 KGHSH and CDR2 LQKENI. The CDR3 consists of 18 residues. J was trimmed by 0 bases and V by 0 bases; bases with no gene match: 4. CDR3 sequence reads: CASSPPGQVFSGANVLTF. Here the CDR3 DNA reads TGTGCCAGCTCACCACCGGGACAGGTTTTCTCTGGGGCCAACGTCCTGACTTTC.

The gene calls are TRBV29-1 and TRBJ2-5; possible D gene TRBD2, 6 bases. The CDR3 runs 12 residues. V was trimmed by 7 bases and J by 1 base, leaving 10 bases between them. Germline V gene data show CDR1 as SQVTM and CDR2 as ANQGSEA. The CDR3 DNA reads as TGCAGCGCCACGACTAGCCAAGAGACCCAGTACTTC. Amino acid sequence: CSATTSQETQYF.

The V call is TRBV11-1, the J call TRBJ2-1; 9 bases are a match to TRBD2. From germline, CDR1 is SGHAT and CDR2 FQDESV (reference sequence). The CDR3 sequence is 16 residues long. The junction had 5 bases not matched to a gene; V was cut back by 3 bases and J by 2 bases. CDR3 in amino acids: CASSFVAGGAYNEQFF. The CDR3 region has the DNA TGTGCCAGCAGCTTCGTCGCGGGAGGGGCCTACAATGAGCAGTTCTTC.

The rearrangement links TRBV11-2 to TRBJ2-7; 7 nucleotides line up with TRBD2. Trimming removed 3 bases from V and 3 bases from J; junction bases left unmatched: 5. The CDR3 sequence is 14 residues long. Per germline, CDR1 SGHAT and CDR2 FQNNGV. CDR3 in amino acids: CASSFDREDYEQYF. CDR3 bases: TGTGCCAGCAGCTTCGACCGGGAGGACTACGAGCAGTACTTC.

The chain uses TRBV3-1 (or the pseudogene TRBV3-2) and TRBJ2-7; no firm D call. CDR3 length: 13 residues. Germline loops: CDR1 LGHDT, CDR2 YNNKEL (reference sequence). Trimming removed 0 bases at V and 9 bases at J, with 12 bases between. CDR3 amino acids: CASSQEPTPGQYF. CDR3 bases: TGTGCCAGCAGCCAAGAACCGACGCCGGGGCAGTACTTC.

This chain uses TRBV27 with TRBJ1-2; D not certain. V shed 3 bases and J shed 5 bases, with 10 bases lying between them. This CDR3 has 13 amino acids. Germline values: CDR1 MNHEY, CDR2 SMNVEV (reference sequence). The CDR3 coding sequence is TGTGCCAGCAGTTTGTGGCCCTCTTATGGCTACACCTTC. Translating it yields CASSLWPSYGYTF.

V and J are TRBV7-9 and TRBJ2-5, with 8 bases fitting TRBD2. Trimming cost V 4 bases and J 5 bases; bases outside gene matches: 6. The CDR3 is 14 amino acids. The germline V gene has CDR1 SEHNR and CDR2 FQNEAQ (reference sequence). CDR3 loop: CASSSAGGHETQYF. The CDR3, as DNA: TGTGCCAGCAGCTCCGCGGGGGGTCACGAGACCCAGTACTTC.

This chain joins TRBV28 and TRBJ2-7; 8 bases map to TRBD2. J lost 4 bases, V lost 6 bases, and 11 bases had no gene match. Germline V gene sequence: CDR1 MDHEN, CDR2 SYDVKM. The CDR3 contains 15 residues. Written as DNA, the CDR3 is TGTGCCAGCAGGACCCCAGCGGGAGTGAGGTACGAGCAGTACTTC. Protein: CASRTPAGVRYEQYF.